Here is one TCR beta chain with its context. Some clones are missing from TCRdb's copy, which holds only in-frame ones; the method was immunoSEQ multiplex PCR. The sample contains some 67,000 clones, roughly 89% of which appear only once. The germline V gene has CDR1 KGHSH and CDR2 LQKENI. The V and J ends lost 1 base and 2 bases, in that order; junction bases with no gene match: 1. CDR3 length: 14 residues. The data belong to a study of control samples from healthy donors and cancer patients. The V call is TRBV18, the J call TRBJ2-5, with 7 bases identical to TRBD2. The sequenced material came from PBMCs. This TCR derives from a man aged 60 to 75 with lung cancer. The DNA of the CDR3 is TGTGCCAGCTCACCACGCGGGGGACAAGAGACCCAGTACTTC. It yields the protein CASSPRGGQETQYF.